The 27 T cell receptor beta chains below all came from one sample that was sequenced in a study of T-cell memory formation after mild COVID-19. TCRdb ran MiXCR on the 5' RACE reads and lists one entry per CDR3 protein. The table includes fewer than 60,000 distinct CDR3 sequences, roughly 27% detected once. The specimen was PBMCs or a T cell subset sorted from them (not recorded which). These receptors all stem from a man aged 18 to 29 who had mild COVID-19 (a few samples of this study predate the infection). Cell type and time point are not known.

The rearrangement joins TRBV14 to TRBJ2-5, with 10 bases identical to TRBD2. The V gene end was trimmed by 4 bases and the J gene end by 4 bases; junction bases not matched to a gene: 3. This CDR3 has 14 residues. The germline gives CDR1 SGHDN, CDR2 FVKESK. In nucleotides, the CDR3 is TGTGCCAGCAGCCGACTAGCGGGTCGAGAGACCCAGTACTTC. This sequence encodes CASSRLAGRETQYF.

This clonotype was counted only a few times. The chain couples TRBV13 to TRBJ2-1, with 11 bases identical to TRBD2. Germline V gene sequence: CDR1 PRHDT, CDR2 FYEKMQ (reference sequence). The length of the CDR3 is 17 residues. V shed 1 base, J shed 6 bases, and the junction held 8 bases outside the gene matches. The CDR3 spells CASSLELLAGEGNEQFF. CDR3 nucleotides: TGTGCCAGCAGCTTAGAACTACTAGCGGGGGAAGGCAATGAGCAGTTCTTC.

The chain employs TRBV4-3 and TRBJ2-5; TRBD2 aligns across 8 bases. With V trimmed by 0 bases and J by 10 bases, 10 bases remained unmatched. Per germline, CDR1 LGHNA and CDR2 YSLEER. This CDR3 comprises 15 residues. The CDR3 DNA reads TGCGCCAGCAGCCAAGATCGAGCGGGGGCCCCCCACCAGTACTTC. Encoded protein: CASSQDRAGAPHQYF.

The chain's CDR3 is CASSTGLRNEQFF. The CDR3 DNA sequence: TGTGCCAGCAGCACGGGACTCCGGAATGAGCAGTTCTTC. V is TRBV7-2 and J is TRBJ2-1, with a possible D match to TRBD2 (6 bases). CDR1 is SGHTA, CDR2 FQGNSA, per germline. This CDR3 is 13 amino acids long. Trimming stripped 5 bases from V and 7 bases from J, with 12 bases between.

This chain links TRBV5-1 with TRBJ1-4, with TRBD1 identical over 10 bases. This CDR3 is 15 amino acids long. CDR1 is SGHRS, CDR2 YFSETQ, per germline. The J segment lost 8 bases and the V segment lost 1 base, leaving 5 bases of the junction unmatched. This chain's CDR3 is CASSLMPGQGEKLFF. In nucleotides, the CDR3 is TGCGCCAGCAGCTTGATGCCGGGACAGGGGGAAAAACTGTTTTTT.

This clonotype was seen a few times. The chain is built from TRBV7-2 and TRBJ2-7, with D possibly being TRBD2 (6 bases). CDR1 is SGHTA and CDR2 is FQGNSA in the germline V gene. Trimming removed 5 bases at V and 7 bases at J, with 21 bases between. The CDR3 loop spans 15 amino acids. The CDR3: CASSRAGGPLWEQYV. For the CDR3, the DNA is TGTGCCAGCAGCCGAGCCGGGGGACCCCTTTGGGAGCAGTACGTC.

Only a few counts were recorded for this clonotype. V and J are TRBV4-1 and TRBJ1-1; D unclear. V shed 3 bases and J shed 4 bases, with 9 bases lying between them. CDR3 length equals 13 residues. The germline gives CDR1 MGHRA, CDR2 YSYEKL. Here the CDR3 reads CASSQLELTEAFF. The CDR3 bases are TGCGCCAGCAGCCAGTTGGAGCTCACTGAAGCTTTCTTT.

V is TRBV7-8 and J is TRBJ1-1, with D possibly being TRBD1 (6 bases). CDR1 SGHVS and CDR2 FQNEAQ come from the germline V gene. CDR3 size: 14 residues. V dropped 5 bases and J dropped 3 bases, with 13 bases sitting between them. CDR3 loop: CASSPDRYHTEAFF. The CDR3 bases are TGTGCCAGCAGCCCCGACAGGTATCACACTGAAGCTTTCTTT. Looking up the rest from reference TRBV7-8 and TRBJ1-1 gives the full variable domain: GAGVSQSPRYKVAKRGQDVALRCDPISGHVSLFWYQQALGQGPEFLTYFQNEAQLDKSGLPSDRFFAERPEGSVSTLKIQRTQQEDSAVYLCASSPDRYHTEAFFGQGTRLTVV.

The chain combines TRBV7-8 with TRBJ2-1; either TRBD1 or TRBD2 may fit D (5 bases each). The CDR3 is 13 residues long. Trimming shortened V by 3 bases and J by 9 bases, and 12 bases separated the two germline ends. Germline V CDR1 and CDR2: SGHVS, FQNEAQ. CDR3 region: CASSFEGFSEQFF. In DNA form, the CDR3 reads TGTGCCAGCAGCTTCGAGGGGTTTAGTGAGCAGTTCTTC.

J is TRBJ2-5 and V is TRBV13; no clear D gene. Germline-derived CDR1 and CDR2 are PRHDT and FYEKMQ (reference sequence). This CDR3 spans 12 amino acids. V was cut by 5 bases and J by 2 bases, with 6 bases left in between. The CDR3 DNA reads as TGTGCCAGCAGCAGAAGGCAAGAGACCCAGTACTTC. It yields the protein CASSRRQETQYF.

The rearrangement joins TRBV4-1 to TRBJ2-7; D not certain. CDR1 and CDR2 from the germline V gene are MGHRA and YSYEKL. The CDR3 totals 15 residues. Trimming pared 0 bases from V and 0 bases from J, leaving 9 bases between. The CDR3 region has the DNA TGCGCCAGCAGCCAAGAGCAGGCAGCCTCCTACGAGCAGTACTTC. Amino acids: CASSQEQAASYEQYF.

This clonotype came up a few times. The chain links TRBV15 to TRBJ2-7; D is unresolved. Germline loops: CDR1 LNHNV, CDR2 YYDKDF (reference sequence). V dropped 1 base and J dropped 1 base, with 5 bases sitting between them. The CDR3 contains 13 residues. The CDR3 region has the DNA TGTGCCACCAGCAGAGTGCTTTCCTACGAGCAGTACTTC. Translating gives CATSRVLSYEQYF.

V gene TRBV10-3 combines with J gene TRBJ2-7, with D possibly being TRBD2 (5 bases). Germline lookup yields CDR1 ENHRY and CDR2 SYGVKD. The CDR3 sequence is 13 residues long. V was trimmed by 10 bases and J by 1 base, leaving 14 bases between them. In DNA form, the CDR3 reads TGTGCCACTAGCCTCGGCCCTTCCTACGAGCAGTACTTC. Its protein product is CATSLGPSYEQYF.

J is TRBJ2-5 and V is TRBV6-2 or TRBV6-3; D not certain. The CDR3 is made up of 11 amino acids. Trimming left V 2 bases short and J 5 bases short, with 3 bases between. Germline assignment: CDR1 MNHEY and CDR2 SVGEGT. CDR3 nucleotides: TGTGCCAGCAGTTACGGGGAGACCCAGTACTTC. It translates to CASSYGETQYF.

This clonotype has just a few counts. As DNA, the CDR3 is TGTGCCAGCAGTTTATGGGCAGGGGGCAACTATGGCTACACCTTC. It encodes CASSLWAGGNYGYTF. The gene calls are TRBV27 and TRBJ1-2; 8 nucleotides match TRBD1. V trimming: 1 base; J trimming: 2 bases; junction bases outside the gene matches: 3. The V gene's germline CDR1 is MNHEY and CDR2 SMNVEV (reference sequence). The CDR3 is 15 amino acids.

This chain uses TRBV7-6 with TRBJ2-3; D is possibly TRBD1 or TRBD2 (5 bases each). This CDR3 comprises 15 residues. Trimming stripped 5 bases from V and 1 base from J, with 13 bases between. CDR1 is SGHVS and CDR2 is FNYEAQ in the germline V gene. CDR3 sequence reads: CASSEGPAGTDTQYF. The CDR3 bases are TGTGCCAGCAGCGAGGGGCCAGCGGGCACAGATACGCAGTATTTT.

This clonotype has just a few counts. The rearrangement links TRBV29-1 to TRBJ2-3; the match to TRBD1 covers 7 bases. The trim removed 4 bases at V and 0 bases at J, leaving 10 bases unmatched. The CDR3 runs 16 residues. Per the germline V gene, CDR1 is SQVTM and CDR2 is ANQGSEA. CDR3 bases: TGCAGCGTTGCGGGAACAGGGGTTACTAGCACAGATACGCAGTATTTT. It yields the protein CSVAGTGVTSTDTQYF.

The chain couples TRBV4-1 to TRBJ2-7; D is perhaps TRBD1 (6 bases). V was shortened by 2 bases and J by 4 bases, with 12 bases between the two germline ends. This CDR3 is built from 14 residues. Germline V CDR1 and CDR2: MGHRA, YSYEKL. The CDR3 region has the DNA TGCGCCAGCAGCCAACGACAGGTTGGATACGAGCAGTACTTC. Encoded protein: CASSQRQVGYEQYF.

This clonotype has a handful of counts. In DNA, the CDR3 is TGTGCCAGTAGTATCAGATCCGGGAGTGAGCAGTACTTC. Encoded protein: CASSIRSGSEQYF. The J gene is TRBJ2-7, the V gene TRBV19; maybe TRBD2 (6 bases). CDR1 is LNHDA and CDR2 is SQIVND in the germline V gene (reference sequence). CDR3 length: 13 residues. The V end lost 3 bases, the J end lost 7 bases, and 13 bases lay between the germline ends. The full variable domain, rest sourced from reference TRBV19 and TRBJ2-7, is DGGITQSPKYLFRKEGQNVTLSCEQNLNHDAMYWYRQDPGQGLRLIYYSQIVNDFQKGDIAEGYSVSREKKESFPLTVTSAQKNPTAFYLCASSIRSGSEQYFGPGTRLTVT.

There are a few counts of this clonotype. V is TRBV6-2 or TRBV6-3 and J is TRBJ2-1; 11 nucleotides agree with TRBD2. There are 15 residues in the CDR3. V lost 5 bases to trimming and J lost 4 bases; unmatched junction nucleotides: 4. Germline V CDR1 and CDR2: MNHEY, SVGEGT. The CDR3, as DNA: TGTGCCAGCAGTAATAGCGGGGGGGCTTACAATGAGCAGTTCTTC. Its translation: CASSNSGGAYNEQFF.

This clonotype was seen more than once but under ten times. The rearrangement links TRBV29-1 to TRBJ2-4, with TRBD1 identical over 9 bases. The V gene end was trimmed by 3 bases and the J gene end by 16 bases; junction bases not matched to a gene: 13. The CDR3 runs to 13 residues. Germline CDR1 reads SQVTM; CDR2 reads ANQGSEA. Here the CDR3 DNA reads TGCAGCGTTGATGGGTTGGGGGACAGGGACCGTTACTTC. Encoded protein: CSVDGLGDRDRYF.

The chain recombines TRBV6-2 or TRBV6-3 with TRBJ2-3; possible D gene TRBD2, 5 bases. This CDR3 spans 14 amino acids. The germline V gene has CDR1 MNHEY and CDR2 SVGEGT. Trimming took 4 bases from V and 5 from J, leaving 13 bases between them. CDR3 sequence: CASSSLPRGDTQYF. CDR3 DNA: TGTGCCAGCAGTTCCCTCCCACGGGGAGATACGCAGTATTTT.

The V and J genes are TRBV29-1 and TRBJ1-2, with 9 bases that match TRBD1. Unmatched junction bases numbered 5, after V lost 0 bases and J lost 3 bases. The germline gives CDR1 SQVTM, CDR2 ANQGSEA. This CDR3 contains 15 residues. The CDR3 here is CSVEERDRVDYGYTF. In DNA form, the CDR3 reads TGCAGCGTTGAAGAAAGGGACAGGGTAGACTATGGCTACACCTTC.

J is TRBJ1-1 and V is TRBV4-1; D remains unclear. Trimming removed 6 bases at V and 5 bases at J, with 16 bases between. The CDR3 contains 14 residues. The germline V gene has CDR1 MGHRA and CDR2 YSYEKL. CDR3 protein: CASRQPGVGTEAFF. CDR3 nucleotide sequence: TGCGCCAGCAGGCAACCCGGGGTGGGGACTGAAGCTTTCTTT.

The rearrangement joins TRBV6-2 or TRBV6-3 to TRBJ2-1, with TRBD1 matching over 7 bases. The V gene's germline CDR1 is MNHEY and CDR2 SVGEGT. Unmatched junction bases numbered 16, after V lost 8 bases and J lost 15 bases. The CDR3 consists of 13 residues. The chain's CDR3 is CASGPGATGIRFF. In nucleotides, the CDR3 is TGTGCCAGCGGTCCGGGCGCGACAGGGATAAGGTTCTTC.

This clonotype was seen more than once but under ten times. This sequence joins TRBV12-3 or TRBV12-4 and TRBJ2-7, with 11 bases matching TRBD2. V lost 5 bases and J lost 3; bases outside the gene matches: 3. This CDR3 region has 14 residues. The CDR3 loop reads CASSRGTSGYEQYF. The CDR3 DNA reads TGTGCCAGCAGTCGAGGGACTAGCGGCTACGAGCAGTACTTC.

The gene calls are TRBV7-6 and TRBJ2-3; D not resolved. The germline gives CDR1 SGHVS, CDR2 FNYEAQ. The CDR3 consists of 15 residues. The V and J ends lost 5 bases and 1 base respectively, with 13 bases between them. The CDR3 sequence is CASSPYVRGTDTQYF. CDR3 DNA: TGTGCCAGCAGCCCCTATGTCCGGGGCACAGATACGCAGTATTTT.